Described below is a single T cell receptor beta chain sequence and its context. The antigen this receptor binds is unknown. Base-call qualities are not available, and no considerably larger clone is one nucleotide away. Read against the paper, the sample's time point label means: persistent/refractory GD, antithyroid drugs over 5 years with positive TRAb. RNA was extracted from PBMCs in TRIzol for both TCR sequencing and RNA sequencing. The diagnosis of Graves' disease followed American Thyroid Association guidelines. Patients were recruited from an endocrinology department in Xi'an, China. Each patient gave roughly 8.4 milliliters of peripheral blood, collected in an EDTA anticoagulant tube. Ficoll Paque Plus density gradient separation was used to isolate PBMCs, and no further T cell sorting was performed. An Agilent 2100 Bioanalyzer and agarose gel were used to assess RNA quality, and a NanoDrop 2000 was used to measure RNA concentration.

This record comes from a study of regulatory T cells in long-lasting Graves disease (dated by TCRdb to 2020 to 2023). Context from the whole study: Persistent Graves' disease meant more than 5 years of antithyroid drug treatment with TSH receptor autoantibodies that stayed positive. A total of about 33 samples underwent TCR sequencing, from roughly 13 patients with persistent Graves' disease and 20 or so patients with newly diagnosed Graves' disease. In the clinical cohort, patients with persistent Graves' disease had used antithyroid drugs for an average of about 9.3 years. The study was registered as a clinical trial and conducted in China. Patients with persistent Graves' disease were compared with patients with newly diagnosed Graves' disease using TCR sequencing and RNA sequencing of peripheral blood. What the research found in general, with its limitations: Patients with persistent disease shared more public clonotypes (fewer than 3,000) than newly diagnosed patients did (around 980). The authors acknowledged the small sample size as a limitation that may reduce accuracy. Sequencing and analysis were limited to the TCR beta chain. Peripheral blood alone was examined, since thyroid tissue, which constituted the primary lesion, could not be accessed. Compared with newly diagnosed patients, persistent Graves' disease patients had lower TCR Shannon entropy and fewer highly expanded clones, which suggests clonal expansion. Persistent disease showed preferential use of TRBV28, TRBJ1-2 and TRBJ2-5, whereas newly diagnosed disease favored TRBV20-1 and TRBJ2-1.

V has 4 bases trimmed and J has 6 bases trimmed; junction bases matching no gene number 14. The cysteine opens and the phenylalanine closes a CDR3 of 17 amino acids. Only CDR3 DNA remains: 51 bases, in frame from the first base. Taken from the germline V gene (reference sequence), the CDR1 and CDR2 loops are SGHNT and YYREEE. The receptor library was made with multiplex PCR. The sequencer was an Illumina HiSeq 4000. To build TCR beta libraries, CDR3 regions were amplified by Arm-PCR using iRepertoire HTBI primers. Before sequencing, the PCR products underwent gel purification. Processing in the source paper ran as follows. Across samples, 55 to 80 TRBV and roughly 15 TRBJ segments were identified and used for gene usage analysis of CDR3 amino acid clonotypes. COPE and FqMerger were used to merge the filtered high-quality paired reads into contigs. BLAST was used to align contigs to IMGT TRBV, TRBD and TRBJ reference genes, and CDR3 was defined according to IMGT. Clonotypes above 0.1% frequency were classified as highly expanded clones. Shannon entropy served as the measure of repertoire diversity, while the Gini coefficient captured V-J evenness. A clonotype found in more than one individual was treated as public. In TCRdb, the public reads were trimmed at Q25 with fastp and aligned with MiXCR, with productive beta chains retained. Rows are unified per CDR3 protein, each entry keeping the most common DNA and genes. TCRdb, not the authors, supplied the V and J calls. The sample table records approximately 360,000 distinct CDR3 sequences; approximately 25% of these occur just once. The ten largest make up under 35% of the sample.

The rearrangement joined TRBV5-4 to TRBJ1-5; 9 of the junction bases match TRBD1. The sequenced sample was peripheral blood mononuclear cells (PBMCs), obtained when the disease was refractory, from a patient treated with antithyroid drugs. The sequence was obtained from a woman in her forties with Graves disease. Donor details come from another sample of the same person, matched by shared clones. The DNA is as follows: TGTGCCAGCAGCCGCACCCCGGGACAGGGAATCGGTCAGCCCCAGCATTTT. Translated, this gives CASSRTPGQGIGQPQHF.